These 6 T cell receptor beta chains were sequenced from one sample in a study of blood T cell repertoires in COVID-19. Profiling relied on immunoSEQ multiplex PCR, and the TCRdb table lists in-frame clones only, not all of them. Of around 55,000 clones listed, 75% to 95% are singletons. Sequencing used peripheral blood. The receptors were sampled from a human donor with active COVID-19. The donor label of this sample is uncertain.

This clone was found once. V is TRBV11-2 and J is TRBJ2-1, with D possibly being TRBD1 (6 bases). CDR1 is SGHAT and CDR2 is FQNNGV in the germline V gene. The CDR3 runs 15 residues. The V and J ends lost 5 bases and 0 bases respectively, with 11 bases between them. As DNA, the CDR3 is TGTGCCAGCAGCCCGAGGGGGATCTCCTACAATGAGCAGTTCTTC. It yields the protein CASSPRGISYNEQFF.

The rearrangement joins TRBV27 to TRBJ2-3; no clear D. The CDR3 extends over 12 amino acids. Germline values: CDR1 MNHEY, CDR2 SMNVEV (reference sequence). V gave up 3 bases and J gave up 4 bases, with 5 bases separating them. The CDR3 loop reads CASSFGPDTQYF. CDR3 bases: TGTGCCAGCAGTTTTGGGCCAGATACGCAGTATTTT.

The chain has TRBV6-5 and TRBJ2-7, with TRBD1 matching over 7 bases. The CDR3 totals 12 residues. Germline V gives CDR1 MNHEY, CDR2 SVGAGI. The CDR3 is CVTRDRLREQYF. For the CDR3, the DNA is TGTGTAACCCGGGACAGACTACGGGAGCAGTACTTC.

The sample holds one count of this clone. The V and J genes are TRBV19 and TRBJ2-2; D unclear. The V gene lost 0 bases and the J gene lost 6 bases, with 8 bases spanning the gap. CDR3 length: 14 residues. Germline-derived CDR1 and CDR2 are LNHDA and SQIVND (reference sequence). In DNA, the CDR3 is TGTGCCAGTAGTATAGATCGGTTCGCCGGGGAGCTGTTTTTT. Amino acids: CASSIDRFAGELFF.

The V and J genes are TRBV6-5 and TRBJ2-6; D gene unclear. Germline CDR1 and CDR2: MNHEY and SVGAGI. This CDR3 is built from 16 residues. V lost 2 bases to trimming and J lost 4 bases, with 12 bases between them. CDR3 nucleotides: TGTGCCAGCAGTTACGCCCCCTTCGCGGGGGCCAACGTCCTGACTTTC. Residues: CASSYAPFAGANVLTF.

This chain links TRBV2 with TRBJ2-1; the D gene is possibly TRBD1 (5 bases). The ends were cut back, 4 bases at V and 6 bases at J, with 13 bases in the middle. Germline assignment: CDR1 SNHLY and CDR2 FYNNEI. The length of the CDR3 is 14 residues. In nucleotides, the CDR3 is TGTGCCAGCAGTGGACAGCTTACAATCAATGAGCAGTTCTTC. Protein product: CASSGQLTINEQFF.